This T cell receptor (beta chain) appears in the sequencing data of a study of blood T cell repertoires in COVID-19. Background on the study: Nucleic acid was either cDNA or gDNA, and it came from T cells, B-cell-depleted T cells, or PBMCs.

The ends were cut back, 6 bases at V and 10 bases at J, with 13 bases in the middle. The length of the CDR3 is 12 residues. Data came from immunoSEQ multiplex PCR; TCRdb stores just in-frame clones and leaves some out. The table has 150,000 to 200,000 clones, 90% to 95% seen once. The sample was peripheral blood. This TCR derives from a woman aged 50 to 65 with acute or convalescent COVID-19. The rearrangement uses TRBV12-3 or TRBV12-4 and TRBJ2-1; tentatively, D is TRBD1 (5 bases). The CDR3 spells CASSPRVSEQFF. The DNA of the CDR3 is TGTGCCAGCAGCCCCAGGGTAAGCGAGCAGTTCTTC.